Listed below are T cell receptor beta chains from one sample, sequenced in a study of CD8 T cells in Susac syndrome. TCRdb processed the immunoSEQ multiplex PCR reads anew with MiXCR; each CDR3 protein has one entry. The data show about 190,000 distinct CDR3 sequences, over 85% seen once. The sequenced material came from CD4+ T cells from PBMCs. Source of these receptors: a human donor in good health. The CDR3 runs from the conserved cysteine through the conserved F or W. A D gene is named only where the DNA matches it firmly. Size values are once, few and many counts, or a class for expanded clones, and some rows have none.

>TRBV28|.|.|TRBJ2-2
TGTGCCAGCAGTTTTGCCGGGGAGCTGTTTTTT
CASSFAGELFF
>TRBV6-2/TRBV6-3|.|.|TRBJ2-3
TGTGCCAGCAGTTACTCGCGAGCAGATACGCAGTATTTT
CASSYSRADTQYF
>TRBV5-1|TRBD2|once|TRBJ2-1
TGCGCCAGCAGCTTGAGCGCGGCTAGCGGTATCCTTACTGATGAGCAGTTCTTC
CASSLSAASGILTDEQFF
>TRBV27|TRBD2|.|TRBJ2-3
TGTGCCAGCAGCATGTTAGCGGGAGGGCGATCTAGCACAGATACGCAGTATTTT
CASSMLAGGRSSTDTQYF
>TRBV7-9|.|.|TRBJ2-3
TGTGCCAGCATCAACGTTGGAGATACGCAGTATTTT
CASINVGDTQYF
>TRBV18|TRBD1|.|TRBJ1-1
TGTGCCAGCTCATTTGGACAGGGGAACATGAACACTGAAGCTTTCTTT
CASSFGQGNMNTEAFF
>TRBV30|.|.|TRBJ1-2
TGTGCCTGGTTACAGCTAGCTAACTATGGCTACACCTTC
CAWLQLANYGYTF
>TRBV20-1|.|.|TRBJ2-5
TGCAGTGCGCCCCGGGACAATGCTGAGACCCAGTACTTC
CSAPRDNAETQYF
>TRBV20-1|TRBD2|.|TRBJ2-3
TGCAGTGCCCGTAGACTAGCGGTATCAGATACGCAGTATTTT
CSARRLAVSDTQYF
>TRBV20-1|.|.|TRBJ2-5
TGCAGCGGACAGCACCAAGAGACCCAGTACTTC
CSGQHQETQYF
>TRBV20-1|.|.|TRBJ1-5
TGCAGTGCTAGCGGAGTTGGTAGCAATCAGCCCCAGCATTTT
CSASGVGSNQPQHF
>TRBV29-1|TRBD2|.|TRBJ2-7
TGCAGCGTTCGGTTACTAGCGGGGGAGCAGTACTTC
CSVRLLAGEQYF
>TRBV9|.|.|TRBJ2-7
TGTGCCAGCAGCGGGTCCGAGCGGAAGGGCAACTCCTACGAGCAGTACTTC
CASSGSERKGNSYEQYF
>TRBV29-1|.|.|TRBJ1-2
TGCAGCGTTCGGGAGGAGAGCTATGGCTACACCTTC
CSVREESYGYTF